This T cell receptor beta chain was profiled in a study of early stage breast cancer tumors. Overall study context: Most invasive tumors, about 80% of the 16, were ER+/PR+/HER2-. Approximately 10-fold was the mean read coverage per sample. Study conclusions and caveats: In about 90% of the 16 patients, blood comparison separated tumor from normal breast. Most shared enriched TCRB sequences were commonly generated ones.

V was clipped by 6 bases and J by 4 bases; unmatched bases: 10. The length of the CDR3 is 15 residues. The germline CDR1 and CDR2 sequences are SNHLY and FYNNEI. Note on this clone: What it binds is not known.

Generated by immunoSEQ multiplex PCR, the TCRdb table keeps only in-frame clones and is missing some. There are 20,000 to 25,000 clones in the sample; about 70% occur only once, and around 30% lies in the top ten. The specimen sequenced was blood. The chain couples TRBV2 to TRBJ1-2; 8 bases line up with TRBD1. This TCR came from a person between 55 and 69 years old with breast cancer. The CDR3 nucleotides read TGTGCCAGCAGCCATGGGACAGGCAGCCCCTATGGCTACACCTTC. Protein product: CASSHGTGSPYGYTF.